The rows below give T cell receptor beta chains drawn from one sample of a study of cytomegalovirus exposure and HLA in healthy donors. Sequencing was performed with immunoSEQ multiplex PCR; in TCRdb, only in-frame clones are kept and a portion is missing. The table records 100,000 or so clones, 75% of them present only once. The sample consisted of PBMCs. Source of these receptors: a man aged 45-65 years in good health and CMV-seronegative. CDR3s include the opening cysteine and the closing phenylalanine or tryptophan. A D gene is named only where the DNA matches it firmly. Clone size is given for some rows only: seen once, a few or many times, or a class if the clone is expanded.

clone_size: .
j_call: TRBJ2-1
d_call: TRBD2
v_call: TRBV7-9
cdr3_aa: CASSPTSGEGNEQFF
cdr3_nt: TGTGCCAGCAGCCCAACTAGCGGGGAGGGCAATGAGCAGTTCTTC

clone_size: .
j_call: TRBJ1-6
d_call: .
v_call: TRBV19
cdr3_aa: CASSIRKGQRPYNSPLHF
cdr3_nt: TGTGCCAGTAGTATAAGGAAAGGACAGCGCCCGTATAATTCACCCCTCCACTTT

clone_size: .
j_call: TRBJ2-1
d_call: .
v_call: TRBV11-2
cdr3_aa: CASSLFSEQFF
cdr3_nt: TGTGCCAGCAGCTTATTTAGTGAGCAGTTCTTC

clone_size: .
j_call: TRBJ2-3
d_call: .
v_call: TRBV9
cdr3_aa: CASSPPRGIVADTQYF
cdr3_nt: TGTGCCAGCAGCCCCCCGCGGGGAATTGTGGCAGATACGCAGTATTTT

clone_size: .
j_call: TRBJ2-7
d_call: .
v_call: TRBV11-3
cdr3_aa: CASSPGQSSYEQYF
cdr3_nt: TGTGCCAGCAGCCCCGGACAGAGTTCCTACGAGCAGTACTTC

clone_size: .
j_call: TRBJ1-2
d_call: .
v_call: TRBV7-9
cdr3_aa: CASSQGAGLYGYTF
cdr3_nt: TGTGCCAGCAGCCAAGGGGCGGGACTTTATGGCTACACCTTC

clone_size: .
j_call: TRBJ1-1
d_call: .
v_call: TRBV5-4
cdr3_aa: CASSLGRQGEAFF
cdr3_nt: TGTGCCAGCAGCTTGGGTCGGCAGGGTGAAGCTTTCTTT

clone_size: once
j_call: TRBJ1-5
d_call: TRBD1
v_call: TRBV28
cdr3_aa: CASRGTVPSNQPQHF
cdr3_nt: TGTGCCAGCAGGGGGACAGTACCTAGCAATCAGCCCCAGCATTTT

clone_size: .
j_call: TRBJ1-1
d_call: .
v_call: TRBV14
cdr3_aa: CASSPTLNTEAFF
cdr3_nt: TGTGCCAGCAGTCCGACACTGAACACTGAAGCTTTCTTT

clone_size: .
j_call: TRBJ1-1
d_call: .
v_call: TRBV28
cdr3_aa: CASSFFPGTEAFF
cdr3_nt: TGTGCCAGCAGTTTTTTTCCGGGCACTGAAGCTTTCTTT

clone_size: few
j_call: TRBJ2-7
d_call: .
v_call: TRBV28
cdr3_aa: CASSFPGVAEQYF
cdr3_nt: TGTGCCAGCAGTTTCCCGGGAGTCGCCGAGCAGTACTTC

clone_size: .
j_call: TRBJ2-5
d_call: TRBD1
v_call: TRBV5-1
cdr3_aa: CASSPGQGIETQYF
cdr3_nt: TGCGCCAGCAGCCCGGGACAGGGGATAGAGACCCAGTACTTC

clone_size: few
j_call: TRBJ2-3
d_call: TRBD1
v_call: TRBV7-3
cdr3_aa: CASRPGTEQYF
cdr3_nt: TGTGCCAGCAGGCCCGGGACAGAGCAGTATTTT

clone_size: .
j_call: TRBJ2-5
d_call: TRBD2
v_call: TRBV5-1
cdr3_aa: CASSLELAGTQYF
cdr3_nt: TGCGCCAGCAGCTTAGAGCTAGCGGGGACCCAGTACTTC

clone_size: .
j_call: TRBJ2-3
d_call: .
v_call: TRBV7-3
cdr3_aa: CASSSSGVDTQYF
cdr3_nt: TGTGCCAGCAGCTCGTCAGGGGTGGATACGCAGTATTTT

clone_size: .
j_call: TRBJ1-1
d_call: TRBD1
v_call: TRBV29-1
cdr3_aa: CSGYRGRAEAFF
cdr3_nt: TGCAGCGGATACAGGGGGCGGGCTGAAGCTTTCTTT

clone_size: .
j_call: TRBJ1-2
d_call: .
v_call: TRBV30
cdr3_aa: CAWSVNIAGGYTF
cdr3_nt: TGTGCCTGGAGTGTCAACATAGCGGGTGGCTACACCTTC

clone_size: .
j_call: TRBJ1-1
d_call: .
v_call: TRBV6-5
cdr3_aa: CASSYSPTAMNTEAFF
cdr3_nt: TGTGCCAGCAGTTACTCGCCGACAGCCATGAACACTGAAGCTTTCTTT

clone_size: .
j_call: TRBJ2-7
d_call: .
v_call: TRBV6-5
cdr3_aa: CASSRGQPYEQYF
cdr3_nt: TGTGCCAGCAGCCGGGGACAACCCTACGAGCAGTACTTC

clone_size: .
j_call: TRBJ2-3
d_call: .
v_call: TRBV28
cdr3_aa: CASSLGAQVTDTQYF
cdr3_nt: TGTGCCAGCAGTTTAGGGGCACAGGTGACAGATACGCAGTATTTT

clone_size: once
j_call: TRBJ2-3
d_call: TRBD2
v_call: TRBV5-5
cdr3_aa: CASSTGSGGTDTQYF
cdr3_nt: TGTGCCAGCTCCACAGGTAGCGGGGGCACAGATACGCAGTATTTT

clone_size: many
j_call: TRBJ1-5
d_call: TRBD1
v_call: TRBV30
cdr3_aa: CAWSRDRENQPQHF
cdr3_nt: TGTGCCTGGAGCAGGGACAGGGAGAATCAGCCCCAGCATTTT

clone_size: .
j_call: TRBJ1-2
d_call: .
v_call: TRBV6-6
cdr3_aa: CASSPSWGDYGYTF
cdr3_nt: TGTGCCAGCAGTCCCAGTTGGGGCGACTATGGCTACACCTTC